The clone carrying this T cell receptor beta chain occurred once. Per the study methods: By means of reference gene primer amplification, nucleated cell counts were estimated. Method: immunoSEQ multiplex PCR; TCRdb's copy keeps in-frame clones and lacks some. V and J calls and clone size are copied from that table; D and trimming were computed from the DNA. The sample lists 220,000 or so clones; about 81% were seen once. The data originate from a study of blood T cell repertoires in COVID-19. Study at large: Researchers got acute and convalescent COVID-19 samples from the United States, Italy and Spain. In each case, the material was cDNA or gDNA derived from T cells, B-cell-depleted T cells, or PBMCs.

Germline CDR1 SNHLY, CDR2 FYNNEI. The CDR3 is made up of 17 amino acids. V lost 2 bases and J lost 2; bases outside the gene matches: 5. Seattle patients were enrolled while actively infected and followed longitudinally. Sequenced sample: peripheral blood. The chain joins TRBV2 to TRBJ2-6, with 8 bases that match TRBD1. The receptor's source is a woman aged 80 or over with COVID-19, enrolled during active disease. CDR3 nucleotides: TGTGCCAGCAGTGAAATTGCGACAGGGGCTGGGGCCAACGTCCTGACTTTC. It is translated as CASSEIATGAGANVLTF.